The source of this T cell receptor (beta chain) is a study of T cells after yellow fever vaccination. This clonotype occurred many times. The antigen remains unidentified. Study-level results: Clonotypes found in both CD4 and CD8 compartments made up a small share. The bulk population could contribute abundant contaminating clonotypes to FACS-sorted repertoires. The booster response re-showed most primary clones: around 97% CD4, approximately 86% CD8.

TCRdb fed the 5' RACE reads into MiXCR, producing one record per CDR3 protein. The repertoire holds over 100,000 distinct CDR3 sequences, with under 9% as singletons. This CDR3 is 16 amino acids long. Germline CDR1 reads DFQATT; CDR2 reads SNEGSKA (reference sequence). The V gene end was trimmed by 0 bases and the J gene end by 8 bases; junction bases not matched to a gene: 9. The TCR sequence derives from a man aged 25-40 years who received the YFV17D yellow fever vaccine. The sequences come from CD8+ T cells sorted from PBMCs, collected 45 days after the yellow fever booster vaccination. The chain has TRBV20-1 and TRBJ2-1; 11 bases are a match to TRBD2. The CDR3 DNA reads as TGCAGTGCTAGAGATGGTAGCGGGAGGGGGCATCATGAGCAGTTCTTC. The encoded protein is CSARDGSGRGHHEQFF.